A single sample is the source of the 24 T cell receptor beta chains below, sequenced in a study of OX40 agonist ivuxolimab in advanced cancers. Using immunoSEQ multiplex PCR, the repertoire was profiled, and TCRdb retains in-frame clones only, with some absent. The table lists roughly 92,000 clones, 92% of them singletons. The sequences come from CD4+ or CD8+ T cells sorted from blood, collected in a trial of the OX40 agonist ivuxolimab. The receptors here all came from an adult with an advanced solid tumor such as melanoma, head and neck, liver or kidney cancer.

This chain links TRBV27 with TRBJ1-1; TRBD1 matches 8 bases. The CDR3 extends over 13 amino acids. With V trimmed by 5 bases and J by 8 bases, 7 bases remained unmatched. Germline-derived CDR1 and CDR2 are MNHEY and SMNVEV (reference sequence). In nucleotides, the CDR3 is TGTGCCAGCAGTCCCCAACAGGGGGGAGAAGCTTTCTTT. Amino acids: CASSPQQGGEAFF.

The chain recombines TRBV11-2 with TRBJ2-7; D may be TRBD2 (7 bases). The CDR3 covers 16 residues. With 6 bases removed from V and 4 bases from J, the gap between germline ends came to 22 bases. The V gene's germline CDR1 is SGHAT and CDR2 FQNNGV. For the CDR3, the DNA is TGTGCCAGCAGTCTAGCCCGCTGGGAGGGGGGATACGAGCAGTACTTC. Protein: CASSLARWEGGYEQYF.

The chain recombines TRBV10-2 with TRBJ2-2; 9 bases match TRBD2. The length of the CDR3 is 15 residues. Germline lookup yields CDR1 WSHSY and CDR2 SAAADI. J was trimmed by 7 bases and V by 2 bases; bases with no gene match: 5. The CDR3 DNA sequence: TGCGCCAGCAGTGAGCGTAGCGGGAGCATCGGGGAGCTGTTTTTT. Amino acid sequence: CASSERSGSIGELFF.

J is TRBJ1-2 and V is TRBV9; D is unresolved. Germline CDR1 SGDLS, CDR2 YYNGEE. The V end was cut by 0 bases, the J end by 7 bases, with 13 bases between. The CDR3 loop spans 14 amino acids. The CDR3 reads CASSVGTGPLGYTF. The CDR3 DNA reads TGTGCCAGCAGCGTAGGAACTGGCCCCCTTGGCTACACCTTC.

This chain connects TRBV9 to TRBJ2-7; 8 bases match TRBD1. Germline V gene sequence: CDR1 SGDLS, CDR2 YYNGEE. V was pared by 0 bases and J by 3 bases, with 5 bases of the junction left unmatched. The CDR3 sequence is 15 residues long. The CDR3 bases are TGTGCCAGCAGCGTAGGACAGGGGTCCTACTACGAGCAGTACTTC. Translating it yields CASSVGQGSYYEQYF.

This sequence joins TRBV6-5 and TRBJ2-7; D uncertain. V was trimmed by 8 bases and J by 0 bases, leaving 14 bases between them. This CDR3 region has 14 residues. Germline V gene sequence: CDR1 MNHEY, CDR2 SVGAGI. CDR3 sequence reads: CASATRPFSYEQYF. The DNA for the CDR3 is TGTGCCAGCGCTACTCGCCCGTTCTCCTACGAGCAGTACTTC.

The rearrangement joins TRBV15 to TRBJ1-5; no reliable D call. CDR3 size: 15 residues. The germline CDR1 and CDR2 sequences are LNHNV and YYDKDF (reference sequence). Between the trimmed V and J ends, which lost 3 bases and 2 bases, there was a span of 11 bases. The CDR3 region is CATSSEFLGNQPQHF. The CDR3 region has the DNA TGTGCCACCAGCAGTGAATTCCTGGGCAATCAGCCCCAGCATTTT.

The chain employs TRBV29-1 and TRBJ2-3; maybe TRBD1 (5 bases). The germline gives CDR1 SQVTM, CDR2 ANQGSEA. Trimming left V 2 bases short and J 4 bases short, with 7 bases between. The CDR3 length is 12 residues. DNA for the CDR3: TGCAGCGTTGAATTCAGGGCAGATACGCAGTATTTT. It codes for CSVEFRADTQYF.

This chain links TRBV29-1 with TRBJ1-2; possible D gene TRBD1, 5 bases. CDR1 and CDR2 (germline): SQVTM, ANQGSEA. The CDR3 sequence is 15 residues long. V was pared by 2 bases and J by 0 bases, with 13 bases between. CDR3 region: CSVESQGLSNYGYTF. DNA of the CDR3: TGCAGCGTTGAATCCCAGGGCCTCTCTAACTATGGCTACACCTTC.

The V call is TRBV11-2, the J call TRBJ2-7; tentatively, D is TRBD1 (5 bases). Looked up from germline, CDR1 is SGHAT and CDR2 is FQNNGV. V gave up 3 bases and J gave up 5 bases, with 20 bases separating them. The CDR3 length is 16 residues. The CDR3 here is CASSFFIRAINHEQYF. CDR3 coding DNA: TGTGCCAGCAGCTTCTTCATCAGGGCCATAAACCACGAGCAGTACTTC. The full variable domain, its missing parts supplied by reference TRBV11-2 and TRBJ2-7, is EAGVAQSPRYKIIEKRQSVAFWCNPISGHATLYWYQQILGQGPKLLIQFQNNGVVDDSQLPKDRFSAERLKGVDSTLKIQPAKLEDSAVYLCASSFFIRAINHEQYFGPGTRLTVT.

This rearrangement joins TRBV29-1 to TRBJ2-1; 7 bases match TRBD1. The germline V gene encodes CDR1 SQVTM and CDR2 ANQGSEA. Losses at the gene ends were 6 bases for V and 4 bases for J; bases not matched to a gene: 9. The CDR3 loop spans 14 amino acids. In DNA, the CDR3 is TGCAGCGTGGCCGGGACAGTAGATTACAATGAGCAGTTCTTC. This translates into CSVAGTVDYNEQFF.

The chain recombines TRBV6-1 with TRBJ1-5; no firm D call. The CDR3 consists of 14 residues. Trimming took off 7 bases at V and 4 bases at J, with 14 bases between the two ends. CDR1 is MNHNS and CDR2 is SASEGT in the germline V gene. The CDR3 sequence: CASIRLHPNQPQHF. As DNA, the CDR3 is TGTGCCAGCATAAGGCTTCACCCGAATCAGCCCCAGCATTTT.

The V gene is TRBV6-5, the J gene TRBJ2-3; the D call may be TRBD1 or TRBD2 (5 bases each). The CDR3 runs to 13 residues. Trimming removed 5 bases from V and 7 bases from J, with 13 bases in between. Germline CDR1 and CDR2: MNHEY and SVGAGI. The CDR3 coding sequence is TGTGCCAGCAGTATGGGGGTTTCCAATACGCAGTATTTT. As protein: CASSMGVSNTQYF.

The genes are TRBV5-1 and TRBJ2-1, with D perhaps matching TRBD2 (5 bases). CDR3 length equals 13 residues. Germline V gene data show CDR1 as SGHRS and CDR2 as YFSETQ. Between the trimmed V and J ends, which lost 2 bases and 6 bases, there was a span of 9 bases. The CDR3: CASSFGRGNEQFF. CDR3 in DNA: TGCGCCAGCAGCTTCGGACGGGGCAATGAGCAGTTCTTC.

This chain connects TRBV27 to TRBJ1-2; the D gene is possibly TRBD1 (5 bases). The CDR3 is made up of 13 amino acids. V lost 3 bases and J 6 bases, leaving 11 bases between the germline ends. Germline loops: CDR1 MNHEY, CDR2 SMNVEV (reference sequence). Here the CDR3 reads CASSFKGTNGYTF. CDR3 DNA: TGTGCCAGCAGTTTCAAAGGGACTAATGGCTACACCTTC.

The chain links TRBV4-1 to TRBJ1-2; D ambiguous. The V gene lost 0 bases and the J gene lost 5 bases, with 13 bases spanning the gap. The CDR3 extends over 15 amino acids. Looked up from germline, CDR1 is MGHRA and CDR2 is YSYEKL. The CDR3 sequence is CASSQDVNSRYGYTF. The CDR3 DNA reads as TGCGCCAGCAGCCAAGATGTCAACTCGAGGTATGGCTACACCTTC.

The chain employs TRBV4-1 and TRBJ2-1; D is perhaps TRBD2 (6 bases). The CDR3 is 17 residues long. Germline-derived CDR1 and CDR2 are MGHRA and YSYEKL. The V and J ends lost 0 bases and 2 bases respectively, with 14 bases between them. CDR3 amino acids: CASSQDRRERAYNEQFF. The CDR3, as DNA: TGCGCCAGCAGCCAAGATAGGAGGGAGAGGGCCTACAATGAGCAGTTCTTC.

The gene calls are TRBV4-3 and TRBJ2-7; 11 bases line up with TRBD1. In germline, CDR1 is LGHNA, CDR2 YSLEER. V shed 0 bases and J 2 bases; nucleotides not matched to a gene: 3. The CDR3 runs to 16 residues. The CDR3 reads CASSQELGQGAYEQYF. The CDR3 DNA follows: TGCGCCAGCAGCCAAGAGTTGGGACAGGGGGCCTACGAGCAGTACTTC.

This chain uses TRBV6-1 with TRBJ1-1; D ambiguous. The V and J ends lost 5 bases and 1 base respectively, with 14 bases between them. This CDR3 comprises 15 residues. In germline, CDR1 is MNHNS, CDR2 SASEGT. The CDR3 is CASSHLGITNTEAFF. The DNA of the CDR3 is TGTGCCAGCAGTCATCTTGGGATCACGAACACTGAAGCTTTCTTT.

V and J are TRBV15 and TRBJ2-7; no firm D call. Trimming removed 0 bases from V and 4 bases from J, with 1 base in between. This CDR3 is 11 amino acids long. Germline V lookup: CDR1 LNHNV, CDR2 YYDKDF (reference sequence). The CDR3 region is CATSREYEQYF. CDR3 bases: TGTGCCACCAGCAGAGAATACGAGCAGTACTTC. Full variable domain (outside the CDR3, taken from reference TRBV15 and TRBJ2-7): DAMVIQNPRYQVTQFGKPVTLSCSQTLNHNVMYWYQQKSSQAPKLLFHYYDKDFNNEADTPDNFQSRRPNTSFCFLDIRSPGLGDTAMYLCATSREYEQYFGPGTRLTVT.

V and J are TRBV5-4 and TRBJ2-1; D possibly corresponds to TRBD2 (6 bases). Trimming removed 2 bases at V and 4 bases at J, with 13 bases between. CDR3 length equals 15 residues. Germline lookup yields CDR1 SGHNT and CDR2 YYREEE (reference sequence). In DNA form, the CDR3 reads TGTGCCAGCAGCTTAAGGGCTAGCGCGTACAATGAGCAGTTCTTC. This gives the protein CASSLRASAYNEQFF. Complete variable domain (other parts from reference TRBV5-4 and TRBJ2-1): ETGVTQSPTHLIKTRGQQVTLRCSSQSGHNTVSWYQQALGQGPQFIFQYYREEENGRGNFPPRFSGLQFPNYSSELNVNALELDDSALYLCASSLRASAYNEQFFGPGTRLTVL.

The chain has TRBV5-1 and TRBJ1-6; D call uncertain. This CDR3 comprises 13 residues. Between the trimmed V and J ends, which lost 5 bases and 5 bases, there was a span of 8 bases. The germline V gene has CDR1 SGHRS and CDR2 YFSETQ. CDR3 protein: CASRRRDNSPLHF. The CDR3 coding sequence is TGCGCCAGCAGGAGAAGAGATAATTCACCCCTCCACTTT.

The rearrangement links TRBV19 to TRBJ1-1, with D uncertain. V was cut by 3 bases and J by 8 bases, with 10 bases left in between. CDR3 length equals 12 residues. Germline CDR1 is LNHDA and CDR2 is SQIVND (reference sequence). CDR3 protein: CASSIGEIEAFF. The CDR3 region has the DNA TGTGCCAGTAGTATTGGGGAAATCGAAGCTTTCTTT.

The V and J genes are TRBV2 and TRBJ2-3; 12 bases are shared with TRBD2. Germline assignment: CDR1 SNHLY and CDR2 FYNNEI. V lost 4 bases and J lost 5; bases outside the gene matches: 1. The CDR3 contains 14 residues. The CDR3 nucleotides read TGTGCCAGCAGTGGACTAGCGGGGGAAGATACGCAGTATTTT. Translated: CASSGLAGEDTQYF.